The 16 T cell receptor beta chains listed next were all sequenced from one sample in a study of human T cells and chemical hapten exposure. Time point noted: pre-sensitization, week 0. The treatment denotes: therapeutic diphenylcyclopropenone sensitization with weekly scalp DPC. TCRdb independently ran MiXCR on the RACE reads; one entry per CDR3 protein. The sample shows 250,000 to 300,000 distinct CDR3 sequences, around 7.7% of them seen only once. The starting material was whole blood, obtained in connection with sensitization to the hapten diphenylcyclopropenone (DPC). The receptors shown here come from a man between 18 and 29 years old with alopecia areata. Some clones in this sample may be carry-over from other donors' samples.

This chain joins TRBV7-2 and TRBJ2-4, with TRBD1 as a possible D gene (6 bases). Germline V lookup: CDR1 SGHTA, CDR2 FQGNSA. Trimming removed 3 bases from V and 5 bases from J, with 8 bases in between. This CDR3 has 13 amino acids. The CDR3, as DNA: TGTGCCAGCAGCTTTGGACAGCAAAACATTCAGTACTTC. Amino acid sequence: CASSFGQQNIQYF.

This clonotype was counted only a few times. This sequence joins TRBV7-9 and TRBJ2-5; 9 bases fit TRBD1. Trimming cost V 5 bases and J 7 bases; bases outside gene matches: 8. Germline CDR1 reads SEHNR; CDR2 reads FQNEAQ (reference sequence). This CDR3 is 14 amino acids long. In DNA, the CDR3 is TGTGCCAGCAGCCCAACAGGGGGCTCGGTGACCCAGTACTTC. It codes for CASSPTGGSVTQYF.

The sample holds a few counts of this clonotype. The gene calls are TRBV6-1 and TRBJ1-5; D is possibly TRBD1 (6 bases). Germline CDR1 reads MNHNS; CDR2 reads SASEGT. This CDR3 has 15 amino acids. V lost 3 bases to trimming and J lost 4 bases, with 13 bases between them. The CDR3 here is CASSDWGRGNQPQHF. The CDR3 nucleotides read TGTGCCAGCAGTGACTGGGGGCGAGGAAATCAGCCCCAGCATTTT.

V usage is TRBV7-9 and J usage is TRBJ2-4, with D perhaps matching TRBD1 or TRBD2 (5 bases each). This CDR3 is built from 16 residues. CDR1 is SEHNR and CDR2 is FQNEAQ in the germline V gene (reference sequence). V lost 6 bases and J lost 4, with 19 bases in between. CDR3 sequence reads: CASSYAFRGGKNIQYF. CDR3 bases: TGTGCCAGCAGTTACGCTTTCCGGGGCGGAAAAAACATTCAGTACTTC.

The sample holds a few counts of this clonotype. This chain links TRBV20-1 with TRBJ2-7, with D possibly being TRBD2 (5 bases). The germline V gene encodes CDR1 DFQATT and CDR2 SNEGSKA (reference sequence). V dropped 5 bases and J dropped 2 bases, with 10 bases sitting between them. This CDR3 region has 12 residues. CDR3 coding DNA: TGCAGTGCTCGGGGTCTACCCTACGAGCAGTACTTC. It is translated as CSARGLPYEQYF.

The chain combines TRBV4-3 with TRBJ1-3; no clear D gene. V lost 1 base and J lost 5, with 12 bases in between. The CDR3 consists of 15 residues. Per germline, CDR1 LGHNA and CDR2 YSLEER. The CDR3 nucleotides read TGCGCCAGCAGCCAAGTAGAGGAAGTTCGAAACACCATATATTTT. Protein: CASSQVEEVRNTIYF.

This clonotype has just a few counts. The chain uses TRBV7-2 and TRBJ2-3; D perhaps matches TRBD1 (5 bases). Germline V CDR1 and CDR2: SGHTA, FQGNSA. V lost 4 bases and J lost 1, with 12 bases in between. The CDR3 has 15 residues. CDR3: CASSSAGARTDTQYF. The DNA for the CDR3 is TGTGCCAGCAGCTCAGCTGGGGCCCGCACAGATACGCAGTATTTT.

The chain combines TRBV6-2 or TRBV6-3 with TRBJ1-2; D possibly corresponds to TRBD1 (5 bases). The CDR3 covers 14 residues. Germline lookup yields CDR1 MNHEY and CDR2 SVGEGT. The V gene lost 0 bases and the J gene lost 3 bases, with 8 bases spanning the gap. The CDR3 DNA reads TGTGCCAGCAGTTACTCTGTCAGGGACTATGGCTACACCTTC. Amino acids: CASSYSVRDYGYTF.

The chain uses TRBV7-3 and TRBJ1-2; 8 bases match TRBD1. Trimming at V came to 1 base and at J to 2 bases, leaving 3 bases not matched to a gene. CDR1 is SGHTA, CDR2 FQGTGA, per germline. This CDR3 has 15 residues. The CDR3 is CASSLRTGLNYGYTF. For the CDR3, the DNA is TGTGCCAGCAGCTTAAGGACAGGGCTGAACTATGGCTACACCTTC.

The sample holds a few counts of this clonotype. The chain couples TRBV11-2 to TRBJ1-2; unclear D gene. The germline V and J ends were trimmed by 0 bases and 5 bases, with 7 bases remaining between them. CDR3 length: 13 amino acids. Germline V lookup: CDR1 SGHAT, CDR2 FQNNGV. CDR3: CASSLDRIYGYTF. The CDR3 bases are TGTGCCAGCAGCTTAGACAGGATTTATGGCTACACCTTC.

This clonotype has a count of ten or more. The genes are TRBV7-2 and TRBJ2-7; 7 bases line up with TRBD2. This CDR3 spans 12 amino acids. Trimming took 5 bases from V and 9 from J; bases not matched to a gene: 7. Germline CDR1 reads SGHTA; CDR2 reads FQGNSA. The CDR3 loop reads CASSPSSGVQYV. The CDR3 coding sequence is TGTGCCAGCAGCCCCTCAAGCGGGGTGCAGTACGTC.

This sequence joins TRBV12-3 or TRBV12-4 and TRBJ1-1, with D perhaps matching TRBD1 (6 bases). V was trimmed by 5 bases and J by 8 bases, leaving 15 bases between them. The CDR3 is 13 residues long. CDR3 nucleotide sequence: TGTGCCAGCAGTCATACATACAGGGAAGAAGCTTTCTTT. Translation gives CASSHTYREEAFF.

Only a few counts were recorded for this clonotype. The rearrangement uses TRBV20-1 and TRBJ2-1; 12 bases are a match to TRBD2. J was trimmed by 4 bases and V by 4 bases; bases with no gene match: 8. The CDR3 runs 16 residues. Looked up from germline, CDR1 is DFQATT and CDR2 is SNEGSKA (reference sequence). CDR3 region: CSAITQTSGGYNEQFF. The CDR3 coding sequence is TGCAGTGCTATAACCCAGACTAGCGGGGGATACAATGAGCAGTTCTTC.

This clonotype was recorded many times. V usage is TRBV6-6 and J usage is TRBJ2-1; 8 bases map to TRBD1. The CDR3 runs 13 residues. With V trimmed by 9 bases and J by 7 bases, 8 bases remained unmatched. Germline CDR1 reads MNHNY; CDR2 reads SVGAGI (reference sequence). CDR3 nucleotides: TGTGCCAGTAAGACAGGGGTTAAGAATGAGCAGTTCTTC. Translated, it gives CASKTGVKNEQFF.

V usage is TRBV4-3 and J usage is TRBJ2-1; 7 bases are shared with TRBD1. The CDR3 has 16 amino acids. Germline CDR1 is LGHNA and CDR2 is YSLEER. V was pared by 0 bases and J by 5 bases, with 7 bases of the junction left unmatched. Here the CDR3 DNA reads TGCGCCAGCAGCCAAGACGGGACAGTCGCCCACAATGAGCAGTTCTTC. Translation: CASSQDGTVAHNEQFF.

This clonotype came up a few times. The CDR3, as DNA: TGTGCCAGCAGCTCCGGACTAGCGGGACCTTACAATGAGCAGTTCTTC. This codes for CASSSGLAGPYNEQFF. This chain uses TRBV7-3 with TRBJ2-1; 12 nucleotides align to TRBD2. The germline V gene has CDR1 SGHTA and CDR2 FQGTGA. Trimming took 4 bases from V and 4 from J; bases not matched to a gene: 5. This CDR3 spans 16 amino acids.